This T cell receptor beta chain comes out of a study of shared clonotypes between healthy human individuals. Study-wide points: Researchers found naive subsets generally carried larger estimated richness than memory subsets. The study's rarefaction showed incomplete sorted-subset sequencing despite large depth.

Terminally differentiated effector memory CD45RA+ cells were left out of the naive CD8 fraction, which was CD45RO-negative and positively selected for CCR7. Points on this clone: Its specificity is not known.

Assay runs were performed at deep level. DNA at about 210 ng, around 30,000 T cell genomes, went into sorted-subset replicate PCRs. Produced via immunoSEQ multiplex PCR; TCRdb's table is partial and in-frame only. The data contain almost 700,000 clones, roughly 94% of them singletons. The germline V gene encodes CDR1 MNHEY and CDR2 SMNVEV (reference sequence). CDR3 length: 17 residues. V dropped 0 bases and J dropped 0; count of bases not matched to a gene: 8. Sequenced sample: naive CD8+ T cells sorted from blood. The sequence came from a man aged 25-40 years in good health. V is TRBV27 and J is TRBJ2-7; 7 bases agree with TRBD2. The CDR3: CASSLSSGEGISYEQYF. The CDR3 DNA reads TGTGCCAGCAGTTTATCATCCGGGGAGGGGATCTCCTACGAGCAGTACTTC.